One sample yielded the 9 T cell receptor beta chains listed below, sequenced in a study of T cell responses to AZD1222 COVID-19 vaccine. Only in-frame clones appear in the TCRdb table, and some are missing; sequencing was by immunoSEQ multiplex PCR. The sample yields 140,000 to 150,000 clones, approximately 89% seen once. The specimen was peripheral blood, collected on day 0 of AZD1222 vaccination. The origin of the receptors is an adult in good health.

The V gene is TRBV7-3, the J gene TRBJ1-1, with D perhaps TRBD1 (6 bases). Per the germline V gene, CDR1 is SGHTA and CDR2 is FQGTGA. Trimming removed 5 bases at V and 11 bases at J, with 18 bases between. CDR3 length: 13 residues. CDR3 DNA: TGTGCCAGCAGCCCCCGGGAGGGGGGCCGGGCTTTCTTT. Translated: CASSPREGGRAFF.

V and J are TRBV2 and TRBJ1-1; D perhaps matches TRBD1 (5 bases). The CDR3 consists of 15 residues. CDR1 and CDR2 from the germline V gene are SNHLY and FYNNEI. Trimming left V 6 bases short and J 1 base short, with 15 bases between. CDR3 amino acids: CASSRTGGSNTEAFF. DNA of the CDR3: TGTGCCAGCAGCCGGACCGGGGGTTCGAACACTGAAGCTTTCTTT.

This sequence joins TRBV5-5 and TRBJ2-1; perhaps TRBD1 as D (7 bases). This CDR3 comprises 16 residues. CDR1 and CDR2 from the germline V gene are SGHKS and YYEKEE (reference sequence). Trimming stripped 1 base from V and 6 bases from J, with 17 bases between. CDR3 in amino acids: CASSLYTGEVGNEQFF. DNA for the CDR3: TGTGCCAGCAGCTTGTATACAGGGGAGGTCGGCAATGAGCAGTTCTTC.

J is TRBJ1-2 and V is TRBV2; D unclear. The CDR3 extends over 13 amino acids. Deletions cut 4 bases from V and 1 base from J, with 7 bases between. Germline CDR1 is SNHLY and CDR2 is FYNNEI. CDR3 in amino acids: CASSADHNYGYTF. The CDR3 DNA reads TGTGCCAGCAGTGCGGACCATAACTATGGCTACACCTTC. Based on the CDR3 plus reference TRBV2 and TRBJ1-2, the full variable domain is EPEVTQTPSHQVTQMGQEVILRCVPISNHLYFYWYRQILGQKVEFLVSFYNNEISEKSEIFDDQFSVERPDGSNFTLKIRSTKLEDSAMYFCASSADHNYGYTFGSGTRLTVV.

J is TRBJ1-2 and V is TRBV6-6; D is possibly TRBD1 (5 bases). The CDR3 has 15 residues. The V gene's germline CDR1 is MNHNY and CDR2 SVGAGI (reference sequence). The V end lost 4 bases, the J end lost 8 bases, and 20 bases lay between the germline ends. Written as DNA, the CDR3 is TGTGCCAGCAGTTTTGATGGGGGAGGCAAAGGAGGCTACACCTTC. Translating gives CASSFDGGGKGGYTF.

As concerns this clone: Other DNA sequences in this specimen translate into the identical CDR3. V is TRBV7-6 and J is TRBJ1-2, with D perhaps matching TRBD1 (6 bases). CDR3 length: 13 amino acids. V lost 5 bases to trimming and J lost 4 bases, with 11 bases between them. CDR1 is SGHVS, CDR2 FNYEAQ, per germline. The CDR3 sequence is CASSTGTVYGYTF. CDR3 in DNA: TGTGCCAGCAGCACAGGGACGGTCTATGGCTACACCTTC. Complete variable domain (other parts from reference TRBV7-6 and TRBJ1-2): GAGVSQSPRYKVTKRGQDVALRCDPISGHVSLYWYRQALGQGPEFLTYFNYEAQQDKSGLPNDRFSAERPEGSISTLTIQRTEQRDSAMYRCASSTGTVYGYTFGSGTRLTVV.

The rearrangement uses TRBV15 and TRBJ2-1, with 8 positions matching TRBD1. The CDR3 has 15 amino acids. The V gene's germline CDR1 is LNHNV and CDR2 YYDKDF (reference sequence). V lost 7 bases and J lost 8; bases outside the gene matches: 13. DNA for the CDR3: TGTGCCACCATCGACGTCCGGGACAGGACCCATGAGCAGTTCTTC. Protein: CATIDVRDRTHEQFF.

This chain connects TRBV5-1 to TRBJ2-2, with D hard to call. The CDR3 consists of 13 residues. Germline values: CDR1 SGHRS, CDR2 YFSETQ. Trimming took off 0 bases at V and 8 bases at J, with 8 bases between the two ends. CDR3 residues: CASSLANPGELFF. The CDR3 DNA reads TGCGCCAGCAGCTTGGCTAACCCTGGGGAGCTGTTTTTT.

The chain links TRBV11-2 to TRBJ1-2, with D possibly TRBD1 on 6 matching bases. Deletions cut 4 bases from V and 3 bases from J, with 12 bases between. The CDR3 length is 14 residues. Germline V gene data show CDR1 as SGHAT and CDR2 as FQNNGV. CDR3 region: CASSSHRTDYGYTF. The CDR3 coding sequence is TGTGCCAGCAGCTCCCACAGGACAGACTATGGCTACACCTTC.